Listed below are T cell receptor beta chains from one sample, sequenced in a study of identical twins. TCRdb used MiXCR to reprocess the 5' RACE reads, holding one entry per CDR3 protein. Of 550,000 to 700,000 distinct CDR3 sequences listed, 21% were seen once; the top ten hold around 4.4%. This same sample was also part of a study on T cells expressing NK-cell markers.

The material sequenced was PBMCs. These receptors all come from a young woman in good health. Each CDR3 is given with its conserved first and last residue. A D gene is named only where the DNA matches it firmly. A row's size may be missing; if present it is once, few, many or a size class.

abundance: NA; v_gene: TRBV9; j_gene: TRBJ2-3; d_gene: NA; CDR3aa: CASSVVPRTDTQYF; CDR3nt: TGTGCCAGCAGCGTAGTACCACGCACAGATACGCAGTATTTT
abundance: NA; v_gene: TRBV7-8; j_gene: TRBJ2-5; d_gene: NA; CDR3aa: CASSLTAERSQYF; CDR3nt: TGTGCCAGCAGCTTAACCGCCGAACGGTCCCAGTACTTC
abundance: few; v_gene: TRBV27; j_gene: TRBJ2-2; d_gene: NA; CDR3aa: CASMFPNTGELFF; CDR3nt: TGTGCCAGCATGTTCCCTAACACCGGGGAGCTGTTTTTT
abundance: few; v_gene: TRBV12-3/TRBV12-4; j_gene: TRBJ2-1; d_gene: TRBD2; CDR3aa: CASSPLAGGLQFF; CDR3nt: TGTGCCAGCAGTCCGCTAGCGGGAGGGTTGCAGTTCTTC
abundance: NA; v_gene: TRBV20-1; j_gene: TRBJ2-3; d_gene: TRBD2; CDR3aa: CSARVGRRESTDTQYF; CDR3nt: TGCAGTGCTAGAGTAGGTCGGCGGGAGAGCACAGATACGCAGTATTTT
abundance: few; v_gene: TRBV5-1; j_gene: TRBJ2-5; d_gene: TRBD1; CDR3aa: CASSLGTGGREETQYF; CDR3nt: TGCGCCAGCAGCTTGGGGACAGGGGGTCGGGAAGAGACCCAGTACTTC
abundance: NA; v_gene: TRBV20-1; j_gene: TRBJ2-3; d_gene: TRBD2; CDR3aa: CSALLRGGGGPDTQYF; CDR3nt: TGCAGTGCTCTCTTGCGCGGGGGGGGTGGGCCAGATACGCAGTATTTT
abundance: many; v_gene: TRBV6-5; j_gene: TRBJ1-1; d_gene: NA; CDR3aa: CASSYSFQGTEAFF; CDR3nt: TGTGCCAGCAGTTACTCGTTTCAGGGCACTGAAGCTTTCTTT
abundance: few; v_gene: TRBV6-5; j_gene: TRBJ1-2; d_gene: TRBD1; CDR3aa: CASSFRTGGLYGYTF; CDR3nt: TGTGCCAGCAGTTTCCGAACAGGGGGCCTCTATGGCTACACCTTC
abundance: few; v_gene: TRBV6-2/TRBV6-3; j_gene: TRBJ2-1; d_gene: NA; CDR3aa: CASSYLGSGGPWGDEQFF; CDR3nt: TGTGCCAGCAGTTACCTCGGTTCGGGCGGGCCGTGGGGCGATGAGCAGTTCTTC
abundance: many; v_gene: TRBV2; j_gene: TRBJ2-7; d_gene: NA; CDR3aa: CASMDRLYEQYF; CDR3nt: TGTGCCAGCATGGACAGACTCTACGAGCAGTACTTC
abundance: NA; v_gene: TRBV12-3/TRBV12-4; j_gene: TRBJ2-7; d_gene: NA; CDR3aa: CASSYDHLRYEQYF; CDR3nt: TGTGCCAGCAGTTACGACCACCTACGGTACGAGCAGTACTTC
abundance: few; v_gene: TRBV10-3; j_gene: TRBJ2-2; d_gene: TRBD1; CDR3aa: CAISETGQAGELFF; CDR3nt: TGTGCCATCAGTGAGACTGGACAGGCCGGGGAGCTGTTTTTT
abundance: few; v_gene: TRBV7-9; j_gene: TRBJ2-7; d_gene: TRBD1; CDR3aa: CASSVDRGVDEQYF; CDR3nt: TGTGCCAGCAGCGTAGACAGGGGAGTTGACGAGCAGTACTTC
abundance: many; v_gene: TRBV20-1; j_gene: TRBJ1-2; d_gene: NA; CDR3aa: CSAEGANYGYTF; CDR3nt: TGCAGTGCAGAGGGAGCAAACTATGGCTACACCTTC
abundance: NA; v_gene: TRBV6-1; j_gene: TRBJ1-2; d_gene: NA; CDR3aa: CASSPGGGSGYTF; CDR3nt: TGTGCCAGCAGCCCCGGGGGCGGGAGTGGCTACACCTTC
abundance: few; v_gene: TRBV20-1; j_gene: TRBJ1-2; d_gene: NA; CDR3aa: CSAGTSNYGYTF; CDR3nt: TGCAGTGCGGGTACCTCTAACTATGGCTACACCTTC
abundance: many; v_gene: TRBV15; j_gene: TRBJ2-1; d_gene: NA; CDR3aa: CATSSPGRNLYNEQFF; CDR3nt: TGTGCCACCAGCTCTCCTGGGCGGAACCTCTACAATGAGCAGTTCTTC
abundance: few; v_gene: TRBV25-1; j_gene: TRBJ2-3; d_gene: TRBD2; CDR3aa: CASSAFGGHRVGKTSGRDTQYF; CDR3nt: TGTGCCAGCAGTGCCTTCGGGGGACACAGAGTTGGAAAGACTAGCGGGAGAGATACGCAGTATTTT
abundance: NA; v_gene: TRBV20-1; j_gene: TRBJ2-1; d_gene: TRBD2; CDR3aa: CSAMTSGGAYSF; CDR3nt: TGCAGTGCTATGACTAGCGGGGGGGCCTACAGCTTC
abundance: few; v_gene: TRBV19; j_gene: TRBJ2-3; d_gene: NA; CDR3aa: CASSVSQGSDTQYF; CDR3nt: TGTGCCAGTAGTGTCTCCCAGGGTTCAGATACGCAGTATTTT
abundance: NA; v_gene: TRBV20-1; j_gene: TRBJ2-3; d_gene: NA; CDR3aa: CSAILAGRTDTQYF; CDR3nt: TGCAGTGCTATTCTAGCCGGGCGCACAGATACGCAGTATTTT
abundance: NA; v_gene: TRBV9; j_gene: TRBJ1-6; d_gene: NA; CDR3aa: CASSGPPPLHF; CDR3nt: TGTGCCAGCAGCGGCCCCCCACCCCTCCACTTT
abundance: NA; v_gene: TRBV20-1; j_gene: TRBJ2-1; d_gene: TRBD2; CDR3aa: CSARDGSRRTSGSGEQFF; CDR3nt: TGCAGTGCTAGAGATGGATCGCGCCGGACTAGCGGGAGTGGCGAGCAGTTCTTC
abundance: NA; v_gene: TRBV10-3; j_gene: TRBJ2-3; d_gene: TRBD2; CDR3aa: CAISESRAGGTDTQYF; CDR3nt: TGTGCCATCAGTGAGTCCAGAGCGGGGGGGACAGATACGCAGTATTTT
abundance: NA; v_gene: TRBV3-1; j_gene: TRBJ2-2; d_gene: NA; CDR3aa: CASTAGGELFF; CDR3nt: TGTGCCAGCACCGCGGGCGGGGAGCTGTTTTTT
abundance: NA; v_gene: TRBV7-9; j_gene: TRBJ2-5; d_gene: TRBD1; CDR3aa: CASTPTGAGGETQYF; CDR3nt: TGTGCCAGCACCCCAACCGGGGCAGGGGGTGAGACCCAGTACTTC
abundance: few; v_gene: TRBV7-6; j_gene: TRBJ2-5; d_gene: TRBD2; CDR3aa: CASSPRLAGEETQYF; CDR3nt: TGTGCCAGCAGCCCGAGACTAGCGGGGGAAGAGACCCAGTACTTC
abundance: few; v_gene: TRBV20-1; j_gene: TRBJ2-3; d_gene: NA; CDR3aa: CSARDRSGLASLVGGFSTDTQYF; CDR3nt: TGCAGTGCTAGAGATCGGAGCGGGCTAGCGTCGCTAGTGGGGGGTTTTAGCACAGATACGCAGTATTTT
abundance: NA; v_gene: TRBV20-1; j_gene: TRBJ2-3; d_gene: TRBD2; CDR3aa: CSGGSASGGQSQYF; CDR3nt: TGCAGTGGGGGGTCGGCTAGCGGGGGCCAGTCGCAGTATTTT
abundance: NA; v_gene: TRBV9; j_gene: TRBJ2-7; d_gene: NA; CDR3aa: CASSVVSGWSYEQYF; CDR3nt: TGTGCCAGCAGCGTAGTCTCGGGTTGGTCCTACGAGCAGTACTTC